There are a few counts of the clone carrying this T cell receptor (beta chain). Its antigen remains unknown. This sample is drawn from a study of Graves' ophthalmopathy and Graves' hyperthyroidism. Study information: The term stable hyperthyroidism indicated an absence of ophthalmopathy within 18 months of follow-up. Findings and limits, study-wide: Clonotypes were expanded in thyroid at above 0.001 frequency, and most also appeared in blood. The model forecast ophthalmopathy progression, reaching 70.59% sensitivity and 72.22% specificity.

The CDR3 is 13 amino acids. V lost 10 bases and J 0 bases, leaving 10 bases between the germline ends. Germline V gives CDR1 MDHEN, CDR2 SYDVKM. Scientists amplified the TCR beta CDR3 regions from RNA transcripts. The authors performed first-round RT-PCR with HTBI primers and then a second-round multiplex PCR. Using its own MiXCR run on the multiplex PCR reads, TCRdb lists one record per CDR3 protein. The repertoire holds more than 1,000,000 distinct CDR3 sequences, with 36% as singletons. The TCR sequence derives from an adult man with Graves' hyperthyroidism. The chain is built from TRBV28 and TRBJ1-3; D is unclear. The sequenced material came from peripheral blood or thyroid tissue (not recorded which). The CDR3 nucleotides read TGTGCCATTGGAAGGCACTCTGGAAACACCATATATTTT. This gives the protein CAIGRHSGNTIYF.